The 20 T cell receptor beta chains presented below share a single source sample, sequenced in a study of PD-L1 blockade in urothelial cancer. Clones were sequenced by immunoSEQ multiplex PCR, and TCRdb holds only the in-frame ones, with some missing. The sample lists around 120,000 clones; about 89% were seen once. Time point meaning: peripheral blood 6 weeks after treatment start. The sequenced sample was PBMCs, obtained around atezolizumab (anti-PD-L1) treatment. Every receptor here comes from a man between 60 and 75 years old with urothelial cancer.

The rearrangement uses TRBV4-2 and TRBJ1-2; TRBD1 matches at 12 bases. The germline V gene encodes CDR1 LGHNA and CDR2 YNFKEQ. Unmatched junction bases numbered 7, after V lost 3 bases and J lost 2 bases. The CDR3 is 17 amino acids. In DNA, the CDR3 is TGTGCCAGCAGCCAGCCGGGACAGGGGGCTAAAAACTATGGCTACACCTTC. It specifies CASSQPGQGAKNYGYTF.

The chain has TRBV5-4 and TRBJ2-5, with TRBD2 matching 8 bases. Per the germline V gene, CDR1 is SGHNT and CDR2 is YYREEE (reference sequence). V was clipped by 5 bases and J by 5 bases; unmatched bases: 11. The length of the CDR3 is 15 residues. This chain's CDR3 is CASSSAGGARETQYF. CDR3 coding DNA: TGTGCCAGCAGTTCCGCCGGGGGGGCGCGGGAGACCCAGTACTTC. Full variable domain (rest looked up from reference TRBV5-4 and TRBJ2-5): ETGVTQSPTHLIKTRGQQVTLRCSSQSGHNTVSWYQQALGQGPQFIFQYYREEENGRGNFPPRFSGLQFPNYSSELNVNALELDDSALYLCASSSAGGARETQYFGPGTRLLVL.

V and J are TRBV19 and TRBJ2-7, with D perhaps TRBD2 (5 bases). V lost 4 bases to trimming and J lost 3 bases, with 13 bases between them. The CDR3 runs to 14 residues. The germline CDR1 and CDR2 sequences are LNHDA and SQIVND (reference sequence). CDR3 sequence: CASSKAKSGYEQYF. The CDR3, as DNA: TGTGCCAGTAGTAAGGCCAAAAGCGGCTACGAGCAGTACTTC.

This chain joins TRBV15 and TRBJ1-3; unclear D gene. The ends were cut back, 0 bases at V and 0 bases at J, with 9 bases in the middle. Germline CDR1 is LNHNV and CDR2 is YYDKDF (reference sequence). The CDR3 is 16 residues long. The CDR3 loop reads CATSRDFLSSGNTIYF. The CDR3 nucleotides read TGTGCCACCAGCAGAGACTTTCTGAGCTCTGGAAACACCATATATTTT.

This chain links TRBV10-3 with TRBJ1-1; D is undetermined. This CDR3 region has 12 residues. The V gene lost 2 bases and the J gene lost 6 bases, with 7 bases spanning the gap. Germline V lookup: CDR1 ENHRY, CDR2 SYGVKD. Here the CDR3 DNA reads TGTGCCATCAGTGAGGCCCGGTCTGAAGCTTTCTTT. Its protein product is CAISEARSEAFF.

Here the CDR3 reads CASSPGLAGAYEQYF. CDR3 nucleotide sequence: TGTGCCAGCAGCCCCGGACTAGCGGGGGCCTACGAGCAGTACTTC. The chain links TRBV5-4 to TRBJ2-7, with TRBD2 matching over 13 bases. The length of the CDR3 is 15 residues. The germline gives CDR1 SGHNT, CDR2 YYREEE (reference sequence). Unmatched junction bases numbered 3, after V lost 4 bases and J lost 2 bases.

The gene calls are TRBV7-3 and TRBJ2-1, with 14 bases aligning to TRBD2. Trimming cost V 5 bases and J 7 bases; bases outside gene matches: 7. Per the germline V gene, CDR1 is SGHTA and CDR2 is FQGTGA. There are 16 residues in the CDR3. The CDR3 nucleotides are TGTGCCAGCAGCACGGCGGGACTAGCGGGAGTAAATGAGCAGTTCTTC. Translation: CASSTAGLAGVNEQFF.

J is TRBJ2-5 and V is TRBV4-3; TRBD2 agrees at 9 bases. The CDR3 is made up of 18 amino acids. Per the germline V gene, CDR1 is LGHNA and CDR2 is YSLEER. The V gene end was trimmed by 1 base and the J gene end by 2 bases; junction bases not matched to a gene: 11. As DNA, the CDR3 is TGCGCCAGCAGCCAAGGTGGTCGACCGACTAGCGGACAAGAGACCCAGTACTTC. Amino acids: CASSQGGRPTSGQETQYF.

This clone was found a few times. The chain has TRBV5-4 and TRBJ1-6; perhaps TRBD1 as D (6 bases). The CDR3 has 14 residues. V gave up 1 base and J gave up 7 bases, with 9 bases separating them. Looked up from germline, CDR1 is SGHNT and CDR2 is YYREEE (reference sequence). The CDR3 sequence: CASSLRQGNSPLHF. Here the CDR3 DNA reads TGTGCCAGCAGCTTGAGGCAGGGGAATTCACCCCTCCACTTT.

The rearrangement joins TRBV29-1 to TRBJ2-3, with a weak D call TRBD2 (6 bases). V lost 5 bases and J lost 1, with 10 bases in between. The germline V gene encodes CDR1 SQVTM and CDR2 ANQGSEA. The CDR3 extends over 13 amino acids. CDR3 residues: CSVRTTRTDTQYF. The CDR3 DNA sequence: TGCAGCGTTAGGACTACTCGCACAGATACGCAGTATTTT.

This chain links TRBV9 with TRBJ2-7; 9 nucleotides align to TRBD2. The CDR3 covers 16 residues. V was pared by 3 bases and J by 3 bases, with 10 bases of the junction left unmatched. Germline CDR1 is SGDLS and CDR2 is YYNGEE. The CDR3 loop reads CASSASAGGPLYEQYF. The CDR3 coding sequence is TGTGCCAGCAGCGCCAGCGCGGGGGGGCCCCTCTACGAGCAGTACTTC.

The rearrangement links TRBV27 to TRBJ2-1, with 10 bases that match TRBD2. The V gene end was trimmed by 4 bases and the J gene end by 10 bases; junction bases not matched to a gene: 19. Germline loops: CDR1 MNHEY, CDR2 SMNVEV (reference sequence). The CDR3 length is 18 residues. The CDR3 coding sequence is TGTGCCAGCAGTTCGTCCCCCCCAACTAGCGGGGACCCGCGGGAGCAGTTCTTC. It specifies CASSSSPPTSGDPREQFF.

The V call is TRBV4-3, the J call TRBJ2-4; D is possibly TRBD1 (6 bases). The CDR3 loop spans 15 amino acids. Germline CDR1 and CDR2: LGHNA and YSLEER. Trimming left V 0 bases short and J 0 bases short, with 6 bases between. This chain's CDR3 is CASSQDRGAKNIQYF. The CDR3 DNA reads as TGCGCCAGCAGCCAAGACAGGGGAGCCAAAAACATTCAGTACTTC.

This clone was seen a few times. The chain links TRBV6-6 to TRBJ1-2; D is undetermined. CDR1 and CDR2 from the germline V gene are MNHNY and SVGAGI (reference sequence). The CDR3 is 12 amino acids. The germline V and J ends were trimmed by 5 bases and 8 bases, with 12 bases remaining between them. As DNA, the CDR3 is TGTGCCAGCAGTCCCGAGGGTTCCGGCTACACCTTC. As protein: CASSPEGSGYTF.

This sequence joins TRBV5-1 and TRBJ2-4; TRBD1 matches at 11 bases. CDR3 length: 14 amino acids. In germline, CDR1 is SGHRS, CDR2 YFSETQ. J gave up 8 bases and V 4 bases, and 5 bases lay outside the gene matches. The CDR3 region is CASSTGQGAYIQYF. Written as DNA, the CDR3 is TGCGCCAGCAGCACCGGACAGGGGGCGTACATTCAGTACTTC.

The V and J genes are TRBV29-1 and TRBJ1-1, with D perhaps TRBD1 (5 bases). The V gene lost 6 bases and the J gene lost 4 bases, with 18 bases spanning the gap. Germline V gives CDR1 SQVTM, CDR2 ANQGSEA. This CDR3 has 14 amino acids. CDR3 DNA sequence: TGCAGCGTGGGGGGGTCGCCAAGGACCACTGAAGCTTTCTTT. Its translation is CSVGGSPRTTEAFF.

The V gene is TRBV7-2, the J gene TRBJ2-2, with TRBD1 identical over 7 bases. Per germline, CDR1 SGHTA and CDR2 FQGNSA. V gave up 1 base and J gave up 3 bases; unmatched junction bases: 5. This CDR3 is built from 16 residues. CDR3 DNA: TGTGCCAGCAGCTTAGATAGGGGGCGCGACACCGGGGAGCTGTTTTTT. This translates into CASSLDRGRDTGELFF.

CDR3 DNA: TGTGCCAGCTCACCACCCGGACAGGGCACAGATACGCAGTATTTT. This translates into CASSPPGQGTDTQYF. This chain uses TRBV18 with TRBJ2-3; TRBD1 matches at 7 bases. Looked up from germline, CDR1 is KGHSH and CDR2 is LQKENI. V was pared by 0 bases and J by 1 base, with 1 base of the junction left unmatched. The length of the CDR3 is 15 residues.

The chain joins TRBV5-5 to TRBJ1-1; tentatively, D is TRBD1 (5 bases). Germline V gene sequence: CDR1 SGHKS, CDR2 YYEKEE (reference sequence). The V end lost 3 bases, the J end lost 11 bases, and 20 bases lay between the germline ends. The CDR3 is 14 residues long. The CDR3 here is CASSSPTEWVGAFF. CDR3 in DNA: TGTGCCAGCAGCTCCCCGACAGAGTGGGTCGGTGCTTTCTTT.

The rearrangement links TRBV10-1 to TRBJ1-3; no clear D. The CDR3 runs 14 residues. Trimming took 7 bases from V and 3 from J, leaving 13 bases between them. Per germline, CDR1 WNHNN and CDR2 SYGVQD (reference sequence). The CDR3 DNA is TGCGCCAGCACCGCGGGGTGGGTTGGAAACACCATATATTTT. Translating it yields CASTAGWVGNTIYF.